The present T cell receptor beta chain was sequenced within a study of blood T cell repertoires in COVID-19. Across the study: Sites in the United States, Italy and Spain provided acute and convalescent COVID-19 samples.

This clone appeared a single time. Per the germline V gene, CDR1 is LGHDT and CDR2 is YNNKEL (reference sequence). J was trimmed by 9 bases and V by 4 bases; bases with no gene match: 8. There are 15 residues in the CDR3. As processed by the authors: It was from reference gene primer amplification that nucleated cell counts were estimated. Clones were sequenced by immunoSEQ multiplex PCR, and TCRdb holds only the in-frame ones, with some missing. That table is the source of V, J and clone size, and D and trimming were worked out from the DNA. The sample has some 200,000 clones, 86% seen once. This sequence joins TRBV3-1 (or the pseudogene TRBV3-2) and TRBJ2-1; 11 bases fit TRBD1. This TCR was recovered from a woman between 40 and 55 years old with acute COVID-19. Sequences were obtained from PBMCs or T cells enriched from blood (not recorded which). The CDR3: CASSLGTGGLGEQFF. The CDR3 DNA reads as TGTGCCAGCAGCCTTGGGACAGGGGGTTTAGGTGAGCAGTTCTTC.